This TCR beta chain was recorded in a study of OX40 agonist ivuxolimab in advanced cancers. Study-wide background: People in dose escalation had one of these cancers: hepatocellular carcinoma, melanoma, renal cell or head and neck cancer.

Only in-frame clones appear in the TCRdb table, and some are missing; sequencing was by immunoSEQ multiplex PCR. The sample comprises 50,000 or so clones, 90% to 95% of which are singletons, and approximately 25% rests with the top ten. Peripheral blood came from all dose cohorts at three timepoints. The V gene's germline CDR1 is SGDLS and CDR2 YYNGEE. The CDR3 covers 15 residues. V shed 0 bases, J shed 7 bases, and the junction held 3 bases outside the gene matches. Study outcomes and limitations: Researchers report that CD8+ T cells had, on average, more expanded clones than CD4+.

Of note for this clone: As yet, its antigen is unknown.

The chain recombines TRBV9 with TRBJ2-1; 11 bases map to TRBD2. The TCR sequence derives from an adult with an advanced solid tumor such as melanoma, head and neck, liver or kidney cancer. The sample was CD4+ or CD8+ T cells sorted from blood, taken in a trial of the OX40 agonist ivuxolimab. CDR3 DNA: TGTGCCAGCAGCGTAGCCACTAGCGGGAGTAATGAGCAGTTCTTC. Its translation is CASSVATSGSNEQFF.